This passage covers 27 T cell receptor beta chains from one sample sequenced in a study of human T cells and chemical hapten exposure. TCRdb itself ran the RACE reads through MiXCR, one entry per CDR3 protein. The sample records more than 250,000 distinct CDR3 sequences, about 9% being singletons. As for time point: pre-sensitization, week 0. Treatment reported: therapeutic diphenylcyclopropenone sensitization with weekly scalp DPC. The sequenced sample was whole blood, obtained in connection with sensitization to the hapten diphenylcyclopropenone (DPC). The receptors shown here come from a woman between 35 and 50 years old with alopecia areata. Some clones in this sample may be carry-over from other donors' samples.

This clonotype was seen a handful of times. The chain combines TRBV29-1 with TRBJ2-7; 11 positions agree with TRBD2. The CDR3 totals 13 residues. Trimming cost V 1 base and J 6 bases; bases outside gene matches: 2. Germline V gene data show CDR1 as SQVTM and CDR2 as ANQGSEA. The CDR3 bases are TGCAGCGTTGAAGGCCTAGCGGGAGGCGAGCAGTACTTC. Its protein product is CSVEGLAGGEQYF.

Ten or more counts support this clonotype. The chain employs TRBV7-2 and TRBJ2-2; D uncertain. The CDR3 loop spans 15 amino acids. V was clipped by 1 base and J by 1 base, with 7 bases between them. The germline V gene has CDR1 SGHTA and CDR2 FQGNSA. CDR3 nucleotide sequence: TGTGCCAGCAGCTTAGGCCCTATGAACACCGGGGAGCTGTTTTTT. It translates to CASSLGPMNTGELFF. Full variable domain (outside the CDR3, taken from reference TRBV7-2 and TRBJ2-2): GAGVSQSPSNKVTEKGKDVELRCDPISGHTALYWYRQSLGQGLEFLIYFQGNSAPDKSGLPSDRFSAERTGGSVSTLTIQRTQQEDSAVYLCASSLGPMNTGELFFGEGSRLTVL.

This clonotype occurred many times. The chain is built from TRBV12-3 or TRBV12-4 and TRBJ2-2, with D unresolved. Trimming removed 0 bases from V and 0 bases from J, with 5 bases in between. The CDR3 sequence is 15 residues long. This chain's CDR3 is CASSLAGTNTGELFF. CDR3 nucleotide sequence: TGTGCCAGCAGTTTAGCGGGAACGAACACCGGGGAGCTGTTTTTT.

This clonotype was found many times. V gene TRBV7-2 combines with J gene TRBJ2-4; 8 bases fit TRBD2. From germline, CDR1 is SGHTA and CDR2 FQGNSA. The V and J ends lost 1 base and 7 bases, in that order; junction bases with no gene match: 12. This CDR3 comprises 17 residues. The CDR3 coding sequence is TGTGCCAGCAGCTTAGATGCCGGGGGGGCGAGCCGTAACATTCAGTACTTC. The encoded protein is CASSLDAGGASRNIQYF.

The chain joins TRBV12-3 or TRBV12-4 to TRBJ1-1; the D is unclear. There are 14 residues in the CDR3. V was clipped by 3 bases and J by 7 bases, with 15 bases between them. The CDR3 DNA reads TGTGCCAGCAGTTTTAGTTCAGGAACGAGTGAAGCTTTCTTT. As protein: CASSFSSGTSEAFF.

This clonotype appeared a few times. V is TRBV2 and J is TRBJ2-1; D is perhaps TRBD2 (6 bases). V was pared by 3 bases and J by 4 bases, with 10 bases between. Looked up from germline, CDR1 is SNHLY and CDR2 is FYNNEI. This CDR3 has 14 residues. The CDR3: CASSEASEYNEQFF. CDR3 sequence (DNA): TGTGCCAGCAGTGAGGCTAGCGAGTACAATGAGCAGTTCTTC.

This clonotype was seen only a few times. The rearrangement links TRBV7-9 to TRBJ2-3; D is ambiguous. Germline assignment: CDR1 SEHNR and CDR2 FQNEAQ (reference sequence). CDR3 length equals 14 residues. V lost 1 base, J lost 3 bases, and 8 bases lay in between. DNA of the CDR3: TGTGCCAGCAGCTTAGACGTGTCAACAGATACGCAGTATTTT. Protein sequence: CASSLDVSTDTQYF.

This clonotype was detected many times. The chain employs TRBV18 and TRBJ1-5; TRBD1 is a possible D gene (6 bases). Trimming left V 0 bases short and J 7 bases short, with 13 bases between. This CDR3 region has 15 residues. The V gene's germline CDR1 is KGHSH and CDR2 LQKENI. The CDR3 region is CASSPPGTQGQPQHF. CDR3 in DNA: TGTGCCAGCTCACCACCGGGGACACAGGGACAGCCCCAGCATTTT.

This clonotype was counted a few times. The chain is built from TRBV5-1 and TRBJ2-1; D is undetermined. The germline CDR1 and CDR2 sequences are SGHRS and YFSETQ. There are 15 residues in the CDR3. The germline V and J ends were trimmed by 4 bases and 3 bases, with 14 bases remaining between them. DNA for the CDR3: TGCGCCAGCAGCCCCGGTCACTCGGGCTACAATGAGCAGTTCTTC. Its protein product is CASSPGHSGYNEQFF.

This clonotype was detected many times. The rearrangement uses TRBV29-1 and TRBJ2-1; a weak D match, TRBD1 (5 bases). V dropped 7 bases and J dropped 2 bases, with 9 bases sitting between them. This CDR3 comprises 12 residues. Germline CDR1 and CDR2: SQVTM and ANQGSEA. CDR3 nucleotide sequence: TGCAGCGGCAGGGATACCTACAATGAGCAGTTCTTC. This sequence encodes CSGRDTYNEQFF.

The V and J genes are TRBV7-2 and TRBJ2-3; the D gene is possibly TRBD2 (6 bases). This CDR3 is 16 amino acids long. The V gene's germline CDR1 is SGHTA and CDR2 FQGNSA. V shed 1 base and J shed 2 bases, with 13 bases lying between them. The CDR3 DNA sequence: TGTGCCAGCAGCTTAGTCGGGACTCAGGCCACAGATACGCAGTATTTT. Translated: CASSLVGTQATDTQYF.

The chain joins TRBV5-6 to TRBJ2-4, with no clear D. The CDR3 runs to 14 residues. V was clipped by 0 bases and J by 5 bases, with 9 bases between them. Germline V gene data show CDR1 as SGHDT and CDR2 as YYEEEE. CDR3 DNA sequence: TGTGCCAGCAGCTTGGGGGCGGCGGAAAACATTCAGTACTTC. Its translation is CASSLGAAENIQYF.

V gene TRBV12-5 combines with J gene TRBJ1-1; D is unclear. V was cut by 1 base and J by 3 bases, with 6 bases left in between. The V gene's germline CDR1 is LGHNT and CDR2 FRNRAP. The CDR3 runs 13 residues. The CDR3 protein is CASGLDGYTEAFF. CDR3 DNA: TGTGCTAGTGGTTTGGATGGATACACTGAAGCTTTCTTT.

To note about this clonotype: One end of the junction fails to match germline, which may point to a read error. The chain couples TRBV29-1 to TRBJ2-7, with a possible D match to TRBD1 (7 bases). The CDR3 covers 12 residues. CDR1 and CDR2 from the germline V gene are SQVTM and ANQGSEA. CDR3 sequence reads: CSATGDSFEQYF. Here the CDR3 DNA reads TGCAGCGCTACAGGGGACTCCTTCGAGCAGTACTTC.

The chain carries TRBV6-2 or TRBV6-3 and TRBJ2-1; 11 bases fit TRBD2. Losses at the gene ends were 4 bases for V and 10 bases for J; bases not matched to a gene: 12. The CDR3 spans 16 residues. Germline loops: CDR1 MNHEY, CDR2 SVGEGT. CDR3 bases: TGTGCCAGCAGTTTCGGGACTAGCGGTTACTACGGGGAGCAGTTCTTC. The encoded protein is CASSFGTSGYYGEQFF.

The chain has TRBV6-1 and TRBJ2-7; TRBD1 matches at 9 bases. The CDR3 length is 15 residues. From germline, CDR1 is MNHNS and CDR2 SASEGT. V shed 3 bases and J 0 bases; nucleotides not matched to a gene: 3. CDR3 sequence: CASSDMGQGSYEQYF. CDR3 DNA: TGTGCCAGCAGTGATATGGGACAGGGCTCCTACGAGCAGTACTTC.

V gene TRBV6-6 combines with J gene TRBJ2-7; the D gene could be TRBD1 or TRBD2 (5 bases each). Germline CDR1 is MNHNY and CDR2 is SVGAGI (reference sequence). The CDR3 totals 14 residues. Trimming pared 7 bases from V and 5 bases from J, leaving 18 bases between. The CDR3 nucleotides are TGTGCCAGCACAAGGGGACGGTTCAGGGACGAGCAGTACTTC. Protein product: CASTRGRFRDEQYF.

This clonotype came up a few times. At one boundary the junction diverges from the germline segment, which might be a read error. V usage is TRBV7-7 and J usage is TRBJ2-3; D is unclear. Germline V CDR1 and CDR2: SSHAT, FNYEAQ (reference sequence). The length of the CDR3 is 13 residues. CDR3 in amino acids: CASSPMDTDTQYF. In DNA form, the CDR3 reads TGTGCTAGCAGCCCCATGGACACAGATACGCAGTATTTT.

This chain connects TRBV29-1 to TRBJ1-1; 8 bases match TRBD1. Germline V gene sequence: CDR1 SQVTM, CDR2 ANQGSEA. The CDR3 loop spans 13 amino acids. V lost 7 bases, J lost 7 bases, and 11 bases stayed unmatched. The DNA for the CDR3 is TGCAGCGCAGGCGGACAGGGAGGCTTTGAAGCTTTCTTT. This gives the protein CSAGGQGGFEAFF.

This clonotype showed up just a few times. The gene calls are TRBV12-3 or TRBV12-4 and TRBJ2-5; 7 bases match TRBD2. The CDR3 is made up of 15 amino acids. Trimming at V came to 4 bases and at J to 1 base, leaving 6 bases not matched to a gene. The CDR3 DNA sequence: TGTGCCAGCAGTTCCCAAGCGGGAAGCCAAGAGACCCAGTACTTC. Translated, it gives CASSSQAGSQETQYF.

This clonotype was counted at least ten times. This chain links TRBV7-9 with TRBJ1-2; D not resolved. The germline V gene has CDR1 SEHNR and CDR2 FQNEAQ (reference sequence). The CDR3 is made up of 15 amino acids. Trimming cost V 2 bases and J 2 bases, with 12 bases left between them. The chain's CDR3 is CASSLMSLGNYGYTF. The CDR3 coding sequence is TGTGCCAGCAGCTTAATGAGCCTGGGAAACTATGGCTACACCTTC.

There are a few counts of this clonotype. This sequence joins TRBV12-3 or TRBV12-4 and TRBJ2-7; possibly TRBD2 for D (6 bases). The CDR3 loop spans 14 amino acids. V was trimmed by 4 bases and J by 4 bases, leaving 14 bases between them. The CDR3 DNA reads TGTGCCAGCAGTTCTACGGGCGGGAAATACGAGCAGTACTTC. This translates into CASSSTGGKYEQYF.

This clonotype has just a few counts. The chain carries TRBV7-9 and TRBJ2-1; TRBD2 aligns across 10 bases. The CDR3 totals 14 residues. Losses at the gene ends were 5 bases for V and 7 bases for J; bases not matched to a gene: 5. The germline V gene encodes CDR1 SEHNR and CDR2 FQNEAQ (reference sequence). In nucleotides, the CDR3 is TGTGCCAGCAGCCTACTAGCGGGACAGAATGAGCAGTTCTTC. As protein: CASSLLAGQNEQFF. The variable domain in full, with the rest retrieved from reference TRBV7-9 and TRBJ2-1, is DTGVSQNPRHKITKRGQNVTFRCDPISEHNRLYWYRQTLGQGPEFLTYFQNEAQLEKSRLLSDRFSAERPKGSFSTLEIQRTEQGDSAMYLCASSLLAGQNEQFFGPGTRLTVL.

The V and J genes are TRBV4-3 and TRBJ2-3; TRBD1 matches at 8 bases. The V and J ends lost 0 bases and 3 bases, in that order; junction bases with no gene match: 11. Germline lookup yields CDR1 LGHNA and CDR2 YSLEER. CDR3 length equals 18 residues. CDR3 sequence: CASSQEALDRVRTDTQYF. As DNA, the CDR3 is TGCGCCAGCAGCCAAGAGGCCCTGGACAGGGTGAGAACAGATACGCAGTATTTT.

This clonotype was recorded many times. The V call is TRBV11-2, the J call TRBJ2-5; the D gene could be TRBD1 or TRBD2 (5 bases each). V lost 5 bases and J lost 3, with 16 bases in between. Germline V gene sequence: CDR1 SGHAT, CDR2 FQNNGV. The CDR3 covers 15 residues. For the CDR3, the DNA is TGTGCCAGCAGCGCCTTATTGAGGGGTAAAGAGACCCAGTACTTC. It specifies CASSALLRGKETQYF.

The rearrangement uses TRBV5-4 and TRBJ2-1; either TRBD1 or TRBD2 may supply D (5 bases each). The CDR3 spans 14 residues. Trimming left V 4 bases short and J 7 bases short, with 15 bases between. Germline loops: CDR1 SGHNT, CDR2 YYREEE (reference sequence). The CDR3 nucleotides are TGTGCCAGCAGCGCCCGGGACGGCCGGAATGAGCAGTTCTTC. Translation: CASSARDGRNEQFF.

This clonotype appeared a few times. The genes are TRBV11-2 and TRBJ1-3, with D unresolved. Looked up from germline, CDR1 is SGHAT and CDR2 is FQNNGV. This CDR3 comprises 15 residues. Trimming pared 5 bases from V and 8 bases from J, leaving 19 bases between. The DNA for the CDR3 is TGTGCCAGCAGCCAGGTTGGAATCCGCGGGCACACCATATATTTT. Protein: CASSQVGIRGHTIYF. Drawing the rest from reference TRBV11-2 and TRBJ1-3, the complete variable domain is EAGVAQSPRYKIIEKRQSVAFWCNPISGHATLYWYQQILGQGPKLLIQFQNNGVVDDSQLPKDRFSAERLKGVDSTLKIQPAKLEDSAVYLCASSQVGIRGHTIYFGEGSWLTVV.